A single sample is the source of the 7 T cell receptor beta chains below, sequenced in a study of blood T cells in healthy people across ages. Combining a sample-barcoded 5' primer with a J-beta primer mix, a second PCR ran for roughly 7 to 11 cycles. TCRdb re-analysed the 5' RACE reads in MiXCR, keeping a single row per CDR3 protein. Of under 1,100,000 distinct CDR3 sequences listed, around 27% were seen once; the top ten hold around 0.75%. This sample also belongs to another study, concerning T cells of mothers and their children.

The sample taken for sequencing was blood. The receptors derive from a girl aged 2-10 years in good health.

This clonotype has a handful of counts. The CDR3 sequence is CSVNRTATYGYTF. CDR3 in DNA: TGCAGCGTTAATCGGACAGCAACTTATGGCTACACCTTC. V is TRBV29-1 and J is TRBJ1-2, with TRBD1 as a possible D gene (6 bases). Germline lookup yields CDR1 SQVTM and CDR2 ANQGSEA. V shed 5 bases and J shed 5 bases, with 15 bases lying between them. The length of the CDR3 is 13 residues.

The chain carries TRBV4-1 and TRBJ2-1; 8 bases map to TRBD1. The CDR3 is 17 residues long. Germline lookup yields CDR1 MGHRA and CDR2 YSYEKL. J gave up 8 bases and V 3 bases, and 15 bases lay outside the gene matches. The CDR3 protein is CASSHNLRDRKQYEQFF. Here the CDR3 DNA reads TGCGCCAGCAGCCACAATCTACGGGACAGGAAGCAATATGAGCAGTTCTTC.

A few counts support this clonotype. The chain uses TRBV4-3 and TRBJ2-5; D is possibly TRBD1 (5 bases). The CDR3 consists of 15 residues. Germline CDR1 reads LGHNA; CDR2 reads YSLEER. Trimming removed 4 bases from V and 0 bases from J, with 12 bases in between. The CDR3 region has the DNA TGCGCCAGCAGCCCCACGGACAAATACCAAGAGACCCAGTACTTC. It specifies CASSPTDKYQETQYF.

The V call is TRBV20-1, the J call TRBJ2-4; the match to TRBD2 covers 8 bases. Unmatched junction bases numbered 14, after V lost 3 bases and J lost 4 bases. Germline V lookup: CDR1 DFQATT, CDR2 SNEGSKA (reference sequence). The CDR3 extends over 17 amino acids. CDR3 DNA: TGCAGTGCTAGTCCAATCTGGCGGGGGGACATAAAAAACATTCAGTACTTC. It codes for CSASPIWRGDIKNIQYF.

This clonotype was detected only a few times. The chain's CDR3 is CASSPLAGGVVEQFF. The CDR3 DNA sequence: TGTGCCAGCTCCCCCCTAGCGGGGGGTGTCGTTGAGCAGTTCTTC. V usage is TRBV18 and J usage is TRBJ2-1, with 11 bases fitting TRBD2. Per the germline V gene, CDR1 is KGHSH and CDR2 is LQKENI. CDR3 size: 15 residues. V dropped 6 bases and J dropped 9; count of bases not matched to a gene: 10.

This sequence joins TRBV28 and TRBJ2-5; tentatively, D is TRBD1 (7 bases). Germline values: CDR1 MDHEN, CDR2 SYDVKM. V was trimmed by 6 bases and J by 5 bases, leaving 13 bases between them. The CDR3 extends over 13 amino acids. The DNA for the CDR3 is TGTGCCAGCAGACAGGGGAGGCGGGAGACCCAGTACTTC. Translated, it gives CASRQGRRETQYF.

This clonotype came up a few times. The chain joins TRBV6-6 to TRBJ1-1, with D possibly TRBD1 on 5 matching bases. The CDR3 sequence is 15 residues long. The ends were cut back, 3 bases at V and 4 bases at J, with 15 bases in the middle. Germline CDR1 MNHNY, CDR2 SVGAGI (reference sequence). This chain's CDR3 is CASSYGAGDGTEAFF. The DNA for the CDR3 is TGTGCCAGCAGTTATGGCGCCGGGGACGGCACTGAAGCTTTCTTT.